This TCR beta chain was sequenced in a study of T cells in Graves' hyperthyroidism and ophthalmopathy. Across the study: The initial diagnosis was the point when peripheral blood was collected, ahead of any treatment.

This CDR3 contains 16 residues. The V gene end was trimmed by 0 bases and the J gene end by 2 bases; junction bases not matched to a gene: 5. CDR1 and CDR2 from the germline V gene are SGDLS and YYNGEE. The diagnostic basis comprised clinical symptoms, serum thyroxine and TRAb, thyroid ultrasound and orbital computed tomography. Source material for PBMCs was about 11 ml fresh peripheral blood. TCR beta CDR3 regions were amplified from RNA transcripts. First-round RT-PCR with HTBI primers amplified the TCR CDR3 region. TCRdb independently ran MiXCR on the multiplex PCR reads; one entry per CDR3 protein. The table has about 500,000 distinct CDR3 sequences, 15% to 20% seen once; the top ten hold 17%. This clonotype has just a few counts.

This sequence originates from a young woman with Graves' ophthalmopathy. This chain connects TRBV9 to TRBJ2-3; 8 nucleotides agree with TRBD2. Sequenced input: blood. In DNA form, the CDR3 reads TGTGCCAGCAGCGTAGCTACTAGCGGATACACAGATACGCAGTATTTT. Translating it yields CASSVATSGYTDTQYF. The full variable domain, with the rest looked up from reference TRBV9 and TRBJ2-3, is DSGVTQTPKHLITATGQRVTLRCSPRSGDLSVYWYQQSLDQGLQFLIQYYNGEERAKGNILERFSAQQFPDLHSELNLSSLELGDSALYFCASSVATSGYTDTQYFGPGTRLTVL.